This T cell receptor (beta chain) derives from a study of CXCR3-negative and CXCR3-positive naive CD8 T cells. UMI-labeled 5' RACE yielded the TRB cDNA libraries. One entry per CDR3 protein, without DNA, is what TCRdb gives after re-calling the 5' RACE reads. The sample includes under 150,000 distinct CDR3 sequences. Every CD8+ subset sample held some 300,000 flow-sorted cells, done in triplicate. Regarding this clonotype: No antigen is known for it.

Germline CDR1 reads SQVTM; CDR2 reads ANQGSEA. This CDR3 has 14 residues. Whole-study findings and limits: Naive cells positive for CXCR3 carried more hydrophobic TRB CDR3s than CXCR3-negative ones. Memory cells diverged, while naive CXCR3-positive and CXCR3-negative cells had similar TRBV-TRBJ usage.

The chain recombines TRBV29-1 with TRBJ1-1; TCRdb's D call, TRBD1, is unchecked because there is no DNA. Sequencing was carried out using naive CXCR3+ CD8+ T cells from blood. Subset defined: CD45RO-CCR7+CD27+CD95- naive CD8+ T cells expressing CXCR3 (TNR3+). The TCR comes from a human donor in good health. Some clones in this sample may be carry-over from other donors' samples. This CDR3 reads CSVEAQGAGTEAFF.